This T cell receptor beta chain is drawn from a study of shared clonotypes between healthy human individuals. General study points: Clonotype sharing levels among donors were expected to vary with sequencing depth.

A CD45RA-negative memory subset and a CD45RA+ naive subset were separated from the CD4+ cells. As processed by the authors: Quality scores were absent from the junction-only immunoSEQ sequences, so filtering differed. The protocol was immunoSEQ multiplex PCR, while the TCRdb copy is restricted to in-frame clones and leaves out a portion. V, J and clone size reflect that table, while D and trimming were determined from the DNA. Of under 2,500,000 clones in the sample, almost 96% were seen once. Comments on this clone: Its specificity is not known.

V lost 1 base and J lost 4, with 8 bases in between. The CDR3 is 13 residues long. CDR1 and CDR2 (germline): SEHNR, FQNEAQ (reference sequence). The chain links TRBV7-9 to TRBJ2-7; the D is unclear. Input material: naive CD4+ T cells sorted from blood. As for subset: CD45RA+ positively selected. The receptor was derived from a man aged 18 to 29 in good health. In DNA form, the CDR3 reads TGTGCCAGCAGCTTAGGTCAGGATTACGAGCAGTACTTC. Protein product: CASSLGQDYEQYF.